This T cell receptor beta chain was recovered during a study of neurological immune-mediated disorders. The time point was: technical triplicate 1. Trimming removed 6 bases from V and 7 bases from J; junction bases left unmatched: 9. This CDR3 is 14 amino acids long. The cDNA was generated through 5'RACE incorporating 10-nucleotide random UMIs. Each CDR3 protein gets one entry after TCRdb re-called the 5' RACE reads with MiXCR. The sample holds 40,000 or so distinct CDR3 sequences, around 10% seen once. This clonotype has at least ten counts. V is TRBV12-3 or TRBV12-4 and J is TRBJ2-7, with 10 bases identical to TRBD2. Sequencing used PBMCs. This TCR came from a man in his 60s with HTLV-1-associated myelopathy (HAM/TSP). Written as DNA, the CDR3 is TGTGCCAGCAGCCTAAGCGGGAGGGCGAGTGAGCAGTACTTC. Its translation is CASSLSGRASEQYF.